This T cell receptor beta chain comes out of a study of shared clonotypes between healthy human individuals. The study, taken as a whole, reports: For naive CD4 cells, 4.5% to 6.5% of clonotypes were shared across several donors.

Points on this clone: What it recognizes is unknown. Additional DNA sequences in this sample encode the identical CDR3.

Healthy HIV-negative adults with no recent acute infections or vaccinations were recruited as donors. Libraries were prepared by immunoSEQ multiplex PCR; TCRdb keeps only in-frame clonotypes and omits some of them. Of over a million clones in the sample, 95% to 97% were seen once. Germline V CDR1 and CDR2: SGDLS, YYNGEE. This CDR3 spans 13 amino acids. The ends were cut back, 5 bases at V and 1 base at J, with 8 bases in the middle. This receptor was identified in a man under 40 in good health. The V and J genes are TRBV9 and TRBJ2-3; D is undetermined. Sample: naive CD4+ T cells sorted from blood. Subset denoted: CD45RA+ positively selected. The CDR3 spells CASSAARTDTQYF. Written as DNA, the CDR3 is TGTGCCAGCAGTGCTGCCCGCACAGATACGCAGTATTTT.